The next 3 T cell receptor beta chains were all read from a single sample in a study of T cells in narcolepsy. Clones were sequenced by immunoSEQ multiplex PCR, and TCRdb holds only the in-frame ones, with some missing. The sample lists around 16,000 clones, 85% to 90% occurring once. The specimen was memory (CD45RA-) CD4+ T cells from blood. The origin of the receptors is a human donor in good health.

As regards this clone: Germline and junction disagree at one end, which may indicate a read error. J is TRBJ2-1 and V is TRBV5-6, with 12 bases that match TRBD2. CDR3 size: 14 residues. Germline CDR1 and CDR2: SGHDT and YYEEEE. CDR3 nucleotide sequence: TGTGCCAGCACCGGACTAGCGGGACCATCCGTTGAACTCTTC. Translation gives CASTGLAGPSVELF.

V gene TRBV5-1 combines with J gene TRBJ2-3; D is unresolved. The V gene's germline CDR1 is SGHRS and CDR2 YFSETQ. The CDR3 is made up of 11 amino acids. Trimming shortened V by 4 bases and J by 6 bases, and 6 bases separated the two germline ends. CDR3 DNA: TGCGCCAGCAGCACCTCGGATACGCAGTATTTT. Amino acids: CASSTSDTQYF.

This chain links TRBV5-1 with TRBJ2-7, with TRBD2 identical over 9 bases. This CDR3 has 14 residues. Trimming cost V 5 bases and J 7 bases; bases outside gene matches: 10. Germline values: CDR1 SGHRS, CDR2 YFSETQ. The CDR3 region is CASSEREAPREQYF. The CDR3 nucleotides read TGCGCCAGCAGTGAGCGGGAGGCCCCAAGGGAGCAGTACTTC. Using reference TRBV5-1 and TRBJ2-7 for the parts outside the CDR3, the full variable domain is KAGVTQTPRYLIKTRGQQVTLSCSPISGHRSVSWYQQTPGQGLQFLFEYFSETQRNKGNFPGRFSGRQFSNSRSEMNVSTLELGDSALYLCASSEREAPREQYFGPGTRLTVT.